The T cell receptor beta chain under discussion was sequenced for a study of blood T cell repertoires in COVID-19. Authors' data handling: Estimation of nucleated cell counts relied on the amplification of reference gene primers. Produced via immunoSEQ multiplex PCR; TCRdb's table is partial and in-frame only. From that table come the V and J calls and clone size; the DNA was used to work out D and trimming. The table lists around 60,000 clones, around four fifths of them singletons. Germline loops: CDR1 SGHAT, CDR2 FQDESV (reference sequence). This CDR3 is built from 15 residues. V dropped 0 bases and J dropped 0 bases, with 6 bases sitting between them.

The chain combines TRBV11-1 with TRBJ2-1; perhaps TRBD2 as D (5 bases). The clonotype comes from a man between 65 and 80 years old with acute or convalescent COVID-19. Sequencing input: peripheral blood. This CDR3 is CASSLAGDSYNEQFF. CDR3 DNA sequence: TGTGCCAGCAGCTTAGCGGGAGACTCCTACAATGAGCAGTTCTTC.